Included here is one T cell receptor beta chain sequence, with context. This sample is part of a study of blood T cell repertoires in COVID-19. The overall study: Sites in the United States, Italy and Spain provided acute and convalescent COVID-19 samples. From T cells, B-cell-depleted T cells, or PBMCs came the material, which was cDNA or gDNA.

In the study's own analysis: Scientists estimated how many nucleated cells there were by amplifying reference gene primers. The method was immunoSEQ multiplex PCR; TCRdb's version includes in-frame clones alone and lacks a portion of them. V and J calls and clone size are given by that table; D and trimming were obtained from the DNA. The table includes approximately 200,000 clones, just under 90% detected once. Specimen: peripheral blood. This TCR derives from a man under 40 with COVID-19, enrolled during active disease.

CDR3 amino acids: CASSLGRTGEMTEYF. CDR3 nucleotides: TGTGCCAGCAGCTTAGGACGGACAGGGGAAATGACGGAATACTTC. The V gene is TRBV7-9, the J gene TRBJ2-4, with 9 bases fitting TRBD1. Per germline, CDR1 SEHNR and CDR2 FQNEAQ (reference sequence). The CDR3 covers 15 residues. V lost 1 base, J lost 16 bases, and 14 bases stayed unmatched. Based on the CDR3 plus reference TRBV7-9 and TRBJ2-4, the full variable domain is DTGVSQNPRHKITKRGQNVTFRCDPISEHNRLYWYRQTLGQGPEFLTYFQNEAQLEKSRLLSDRFSAERPKGSFSTLEIQRTEQGDSAMYLCASSLGRTGEMTEYFGAGTRLSVL.